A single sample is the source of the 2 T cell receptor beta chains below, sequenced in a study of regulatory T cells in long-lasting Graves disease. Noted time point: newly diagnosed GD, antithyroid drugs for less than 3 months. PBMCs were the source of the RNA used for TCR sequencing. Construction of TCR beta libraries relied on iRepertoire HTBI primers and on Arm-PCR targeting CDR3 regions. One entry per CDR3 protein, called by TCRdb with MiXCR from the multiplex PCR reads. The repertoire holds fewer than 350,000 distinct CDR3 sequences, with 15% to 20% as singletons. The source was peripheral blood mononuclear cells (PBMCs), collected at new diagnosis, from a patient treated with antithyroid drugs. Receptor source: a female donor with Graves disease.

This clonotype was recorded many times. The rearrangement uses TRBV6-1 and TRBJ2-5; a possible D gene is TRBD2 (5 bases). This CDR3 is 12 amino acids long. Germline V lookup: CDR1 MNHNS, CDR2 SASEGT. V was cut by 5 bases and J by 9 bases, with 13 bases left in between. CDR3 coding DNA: TGTGCCAGCAGTCCGACGGACGGGGCCCAGTACTTC. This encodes CASSPTDGAQYF.

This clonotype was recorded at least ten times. Here the CDR3 reads CAIRDRARNEQFF. CDR3 nucleotide sequence: TGTGCCATCAGGGACAGGGCGCGCAATGAGCAGTTCTTC. The chain has TRBV10-3 and TRBJ2-1, with 8 bases lining up with TRBD1. The CDR3 extends over 13 amino acids. Germline V gene data show CDR1 as ENHRY and CDR2 as SYGVKD. V shed 6 bases, J shed 6 bases, and the junction held 4 bases outside the gene matches.